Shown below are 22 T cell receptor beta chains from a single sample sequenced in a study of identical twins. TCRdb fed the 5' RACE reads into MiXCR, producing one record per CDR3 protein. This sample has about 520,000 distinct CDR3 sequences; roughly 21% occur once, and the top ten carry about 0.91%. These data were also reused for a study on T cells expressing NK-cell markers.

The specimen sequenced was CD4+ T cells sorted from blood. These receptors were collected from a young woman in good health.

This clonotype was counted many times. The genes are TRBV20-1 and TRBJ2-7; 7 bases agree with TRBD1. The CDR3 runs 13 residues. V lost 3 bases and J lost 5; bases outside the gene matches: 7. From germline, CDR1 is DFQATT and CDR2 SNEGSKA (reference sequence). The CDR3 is CSASGRGLNEQYF. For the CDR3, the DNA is TGCAGTGCTAGTGGAAGGGGGCTGAACGAGCAGTACTTC.

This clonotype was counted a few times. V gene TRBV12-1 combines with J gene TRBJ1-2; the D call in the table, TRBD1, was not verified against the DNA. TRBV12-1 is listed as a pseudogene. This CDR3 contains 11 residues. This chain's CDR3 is CASSLTDRATF. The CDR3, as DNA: TGTGCCAGCAGCTTGACCGACAGGGCCACCTTC.

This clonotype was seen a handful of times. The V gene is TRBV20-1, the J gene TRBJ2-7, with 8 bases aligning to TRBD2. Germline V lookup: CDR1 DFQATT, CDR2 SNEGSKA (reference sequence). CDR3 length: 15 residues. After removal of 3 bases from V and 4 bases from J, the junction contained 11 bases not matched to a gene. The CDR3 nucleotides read TGCAGTGCTAGGGCCGGGGGAGCGGGAGTATACGAGCAGTACTTC. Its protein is CSARAGGAGVYEQYF.

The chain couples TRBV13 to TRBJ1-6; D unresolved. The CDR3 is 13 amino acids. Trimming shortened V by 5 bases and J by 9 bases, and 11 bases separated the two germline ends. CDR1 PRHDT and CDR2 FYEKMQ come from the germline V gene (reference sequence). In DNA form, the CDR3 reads TGTGCCAGCAGCACTACCCCAGGTTCACCCCTCCACTTT. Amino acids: CASSTTPGSPLHF.

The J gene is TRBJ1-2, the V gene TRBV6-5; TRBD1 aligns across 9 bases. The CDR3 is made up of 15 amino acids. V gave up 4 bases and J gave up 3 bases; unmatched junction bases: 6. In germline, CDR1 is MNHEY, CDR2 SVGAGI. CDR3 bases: TGTGCCAGCAGTTCGGTGGGACAGGGATACTATGGCTACACCTTC. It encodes CASSSVGQGYYGYTF.

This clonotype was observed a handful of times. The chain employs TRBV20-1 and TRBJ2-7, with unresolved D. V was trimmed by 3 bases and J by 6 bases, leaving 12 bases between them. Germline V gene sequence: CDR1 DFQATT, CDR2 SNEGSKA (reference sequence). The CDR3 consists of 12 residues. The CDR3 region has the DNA TGCAGTGCTAGCAACGGCCAGCCCGAGCAGTACTTC. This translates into CSASNGQPEQYF.

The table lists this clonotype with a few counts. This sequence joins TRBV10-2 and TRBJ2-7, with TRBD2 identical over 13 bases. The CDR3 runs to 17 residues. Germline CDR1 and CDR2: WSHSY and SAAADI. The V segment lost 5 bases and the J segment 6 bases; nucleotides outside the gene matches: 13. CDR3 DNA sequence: TGCGCCAGCAGTAAAACTAGCGGGAGGGCCACGTTACCCGAGCAGTACTTC. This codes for CASSKTSGRATLPEQYF.

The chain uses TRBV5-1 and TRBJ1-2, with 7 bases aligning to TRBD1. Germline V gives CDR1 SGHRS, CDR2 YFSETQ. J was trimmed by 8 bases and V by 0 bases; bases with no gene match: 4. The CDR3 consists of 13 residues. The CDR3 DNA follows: TGCGCCAGCAGCTTGGAGGGGGCAGAAGGCTACACCTTC. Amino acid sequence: CASSLEGAEGYTF.

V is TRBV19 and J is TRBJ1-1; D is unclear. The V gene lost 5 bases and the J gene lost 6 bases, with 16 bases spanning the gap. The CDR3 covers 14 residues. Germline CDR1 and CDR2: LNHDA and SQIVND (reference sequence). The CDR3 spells CASSPPWGAAEAFF. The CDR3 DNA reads TGTGCCAGTAGTCCGCCGTGGGGAGCTGCTGAAGCTTTCTTT.

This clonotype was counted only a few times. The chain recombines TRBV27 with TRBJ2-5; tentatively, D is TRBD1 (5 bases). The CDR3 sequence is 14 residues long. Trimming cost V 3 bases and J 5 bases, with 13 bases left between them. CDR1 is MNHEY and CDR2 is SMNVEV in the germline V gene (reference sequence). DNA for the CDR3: TGTGCCAGCAGTTTCGCAGGGATGGCGGAGACCCAGTACTTC. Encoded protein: CASSFAGMAETQYF.

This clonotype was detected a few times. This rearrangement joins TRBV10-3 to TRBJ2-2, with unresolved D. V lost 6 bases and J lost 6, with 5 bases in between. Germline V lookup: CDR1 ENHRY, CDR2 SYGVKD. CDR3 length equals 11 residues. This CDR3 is CAIRGSGELFF. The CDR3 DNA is TGTGCCATCAGGGGATCCGGGGAGCTGTTTTTT.

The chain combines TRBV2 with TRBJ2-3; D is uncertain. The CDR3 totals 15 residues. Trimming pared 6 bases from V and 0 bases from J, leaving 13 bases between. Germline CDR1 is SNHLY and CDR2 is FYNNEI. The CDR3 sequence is CASSGPDPSTDTQYF. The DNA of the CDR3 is TGTGCCAGCAGCGGTCCTGATCCTAGCACAGATACGCAGTATTTT. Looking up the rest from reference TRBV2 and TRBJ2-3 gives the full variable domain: EPEVTQTPSHQVTQMGQEVILRCVPISNHLYFYWYRQILGQKVEFLVSFYNNEISEKSEIFDDQFSVERPDGSNFTLKIRSTKLEDSAMYFCASSGPDPSTDTQYFGPGTRLTVL.

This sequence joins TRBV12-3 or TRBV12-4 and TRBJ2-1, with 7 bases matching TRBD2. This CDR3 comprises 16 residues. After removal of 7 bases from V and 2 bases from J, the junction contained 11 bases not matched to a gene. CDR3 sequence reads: CASTSPRDYTYNEQFF. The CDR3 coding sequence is TGTGCCAGCACCTCGCCCCGGGACTACACCTACAATGAGCAGTTCTTC.

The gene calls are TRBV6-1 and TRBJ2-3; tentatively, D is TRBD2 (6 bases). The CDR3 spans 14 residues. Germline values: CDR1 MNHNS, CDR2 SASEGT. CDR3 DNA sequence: TGTGCTTCCAACGGGGGAGGAAGCACAGATACGCAGTATTTT. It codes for CASNGGGSTDTQYF.

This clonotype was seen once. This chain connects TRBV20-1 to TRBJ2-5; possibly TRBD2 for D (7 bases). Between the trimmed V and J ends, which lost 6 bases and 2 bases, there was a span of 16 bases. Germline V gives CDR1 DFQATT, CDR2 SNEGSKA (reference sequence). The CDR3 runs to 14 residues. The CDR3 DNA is TGCAGTGCCCACCGGGGGGCCGGACAAGAGACCCAGTACTTC. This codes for CSAHRGAGQETQYF.

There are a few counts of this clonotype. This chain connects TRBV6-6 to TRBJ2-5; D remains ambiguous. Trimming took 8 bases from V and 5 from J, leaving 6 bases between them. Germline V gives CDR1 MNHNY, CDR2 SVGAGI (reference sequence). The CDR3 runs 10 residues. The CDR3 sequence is CASAVETQYF. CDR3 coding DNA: TGTGCCAGCGCAGTGGAGACCCAGTACTTC.

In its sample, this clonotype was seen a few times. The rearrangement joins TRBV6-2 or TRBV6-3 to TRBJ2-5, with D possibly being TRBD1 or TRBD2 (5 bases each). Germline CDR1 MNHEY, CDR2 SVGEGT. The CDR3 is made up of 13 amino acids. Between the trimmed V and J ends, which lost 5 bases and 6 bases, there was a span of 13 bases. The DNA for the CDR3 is TGTGCCAGCAGTCCCCGGGACCTAAAGACCCAGTACTTC. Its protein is CASSPRDLKTQYF.

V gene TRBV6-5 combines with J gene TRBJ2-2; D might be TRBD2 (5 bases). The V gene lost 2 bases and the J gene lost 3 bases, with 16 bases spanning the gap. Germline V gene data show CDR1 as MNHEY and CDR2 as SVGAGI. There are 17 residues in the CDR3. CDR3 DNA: TGTGCCAGCAGTTACGCCGTCAGGACTTCTTACACCGGGGAGCTGTTTTTT. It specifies CASSYAVRTSYTGELFF.

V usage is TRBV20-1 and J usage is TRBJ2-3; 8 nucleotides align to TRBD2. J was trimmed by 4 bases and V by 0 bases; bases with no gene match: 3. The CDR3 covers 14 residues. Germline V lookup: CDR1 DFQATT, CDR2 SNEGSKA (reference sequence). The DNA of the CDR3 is TGCAGTGCTAGAGACGGGGGGGCCCCAGATACGCAGTATTTT. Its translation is CSARDGGAPDTQYF.

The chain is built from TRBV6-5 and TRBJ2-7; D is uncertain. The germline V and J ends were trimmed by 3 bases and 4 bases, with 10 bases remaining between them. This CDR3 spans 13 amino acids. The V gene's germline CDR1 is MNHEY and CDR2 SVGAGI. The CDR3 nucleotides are TGTGCCAGCAGTTATGGTGAATCGTACGAGCAGTACTTC. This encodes CASSYGESYEQYF.

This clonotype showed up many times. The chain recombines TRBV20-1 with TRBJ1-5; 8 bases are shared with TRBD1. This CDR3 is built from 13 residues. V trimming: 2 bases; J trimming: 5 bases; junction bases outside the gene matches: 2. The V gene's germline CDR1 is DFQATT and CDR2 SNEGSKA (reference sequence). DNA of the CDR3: TGCAGTGCTAGAAAACAGGGGGATCAGCCCCAGCATTTT. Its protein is CSARKQGDQPQHF.

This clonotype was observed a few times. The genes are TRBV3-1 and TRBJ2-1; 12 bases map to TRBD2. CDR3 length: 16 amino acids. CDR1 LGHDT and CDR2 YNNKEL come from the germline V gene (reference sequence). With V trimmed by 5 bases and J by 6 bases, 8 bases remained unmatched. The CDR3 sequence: CASSARLAGEFNEQFF. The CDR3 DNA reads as TGTGCCAGCAGCGCAAGACTAGCGGGGGAATTCAATGAGCAGTTCTTC.